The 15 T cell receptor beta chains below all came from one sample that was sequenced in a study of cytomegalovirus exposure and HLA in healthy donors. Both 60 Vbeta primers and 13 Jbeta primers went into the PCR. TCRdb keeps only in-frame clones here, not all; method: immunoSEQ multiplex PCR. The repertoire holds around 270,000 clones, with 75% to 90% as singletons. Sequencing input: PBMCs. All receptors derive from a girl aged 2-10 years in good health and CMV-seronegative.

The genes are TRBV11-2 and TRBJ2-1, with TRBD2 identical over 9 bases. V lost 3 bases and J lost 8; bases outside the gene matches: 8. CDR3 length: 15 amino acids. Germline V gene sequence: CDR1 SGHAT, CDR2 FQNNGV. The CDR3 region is CASSFLAGTGHEQFF. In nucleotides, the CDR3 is TGTGCCAGCAGCTTCCTAGCGGGAACAGGCCATGAGCAGTTCTTC.

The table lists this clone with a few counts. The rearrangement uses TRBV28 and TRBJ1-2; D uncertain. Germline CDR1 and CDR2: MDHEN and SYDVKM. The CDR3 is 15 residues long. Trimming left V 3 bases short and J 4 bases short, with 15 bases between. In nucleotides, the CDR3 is TGTGCCAGCAGTTTTCTGTATCTGGGCATCTATGGCTACACCTTC. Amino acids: CASSFLYLGIYGYTF.

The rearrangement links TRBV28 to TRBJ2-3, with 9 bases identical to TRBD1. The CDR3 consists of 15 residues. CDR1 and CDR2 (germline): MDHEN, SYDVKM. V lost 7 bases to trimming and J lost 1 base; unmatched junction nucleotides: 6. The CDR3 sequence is CASITGGLGTDTQYF. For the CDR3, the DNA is TGTGCCAGCATTACAGGGGGCTTGGGCACAGATACGCAGTATTTT.

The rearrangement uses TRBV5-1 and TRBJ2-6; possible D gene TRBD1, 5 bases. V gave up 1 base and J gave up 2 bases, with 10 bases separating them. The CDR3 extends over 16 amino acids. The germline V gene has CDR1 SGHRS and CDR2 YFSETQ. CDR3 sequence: CASSLRAGTGANVLTF. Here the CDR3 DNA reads TGCGCCAGCAGCTTGCGCGCAGGGACTGGGGCCAACGTCCTGACTTTC.

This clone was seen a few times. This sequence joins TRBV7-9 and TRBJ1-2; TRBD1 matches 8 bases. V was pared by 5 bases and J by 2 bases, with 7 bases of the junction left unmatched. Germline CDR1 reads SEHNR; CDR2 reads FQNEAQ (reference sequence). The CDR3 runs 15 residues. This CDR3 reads CASSGRQGKNYGYTF. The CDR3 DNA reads TGTGCCAGCAGCGGACGACAGGGGAAGAACTATGGCTACACCTTC.

The CDR3 reads CASSVERGTGHSPLHF. The CDR3 DNA reads TGTGCCAGCAGCGTAGAAAGGGGGACAGGTCATTCACCCCTCCACTTT. The chain recombines TRBV9 with TRBJ1-6, with TRBD1 identical over 8 bases. Germline V gene sequence: CDR1 SGDLS, CDR2 YYNGEE. After removal of 0 bases from V and 8 bases from J, the junction contained 7 bases not matched to a gene. CDR3 length: 16 residues. The whole variable domain, remainder taken from reference TRBV9 and TRBJ1-6, is DSGVTQTPKHLITATGQRVTLRCSPRSGDLSVYWYQQSLDQGLQFLIQYYNGEERAKGNILERFSAQQFPDLHSELNLSSLELGDSALYFCASSVERGTGHSPLHFGNGTRLTVT.

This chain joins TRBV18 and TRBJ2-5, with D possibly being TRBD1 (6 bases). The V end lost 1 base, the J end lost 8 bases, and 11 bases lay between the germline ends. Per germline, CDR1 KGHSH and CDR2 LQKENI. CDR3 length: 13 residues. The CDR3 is CASSPLRGTTQYF. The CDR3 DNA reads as TGTGCCAGCTCACCACTCAGGGGAACTACCCAGTACTTC.

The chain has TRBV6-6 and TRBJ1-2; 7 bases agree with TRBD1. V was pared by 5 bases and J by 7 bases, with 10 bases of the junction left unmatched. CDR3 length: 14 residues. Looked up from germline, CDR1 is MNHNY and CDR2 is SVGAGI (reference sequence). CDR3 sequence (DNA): TGTGCCAGCAGTGGCCGGACAGGCGCGCGTGGCTACACCTTC. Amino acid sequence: CASSGRTGARGYTF.

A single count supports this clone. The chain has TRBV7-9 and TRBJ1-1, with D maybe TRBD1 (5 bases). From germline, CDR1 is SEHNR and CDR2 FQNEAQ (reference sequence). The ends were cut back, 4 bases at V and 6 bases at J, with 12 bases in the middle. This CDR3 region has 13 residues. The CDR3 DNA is TGTGCCAGCAGCTATTCGACAGACGCTGAAGCTTTCTTT. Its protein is CASSYSTDAEAFF.

The CDR3 coding sequence is TGCGCCAGCAGTGAGCCAGCGCGACAGGGGCCCCGATCAACTAATGAAAAACTGTTTTTT. This gives the protein CASSEPARQGPRSTNEKLFF. V gene TRBV10-1 combines with J gene TRBJ1-4; 8 positions match TRBD1. V dropped 2 bases and J dropped 0; count of bases not matched to a gene: 14. The V gene's germline CDR1 is WNHNN and CDR2 SYGVQD (reference sequence). The CDR3 is made up of 20 amino acids.

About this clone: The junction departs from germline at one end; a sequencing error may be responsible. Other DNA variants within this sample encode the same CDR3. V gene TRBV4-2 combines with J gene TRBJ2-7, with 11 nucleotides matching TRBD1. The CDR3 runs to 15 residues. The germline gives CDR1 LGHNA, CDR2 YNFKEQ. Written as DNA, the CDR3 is TGTGCCAGCAGCCAAGGGACAGGGGGCGCCTACGAGCAGTATTTC. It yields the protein CASSQGTGGAYEQYF.

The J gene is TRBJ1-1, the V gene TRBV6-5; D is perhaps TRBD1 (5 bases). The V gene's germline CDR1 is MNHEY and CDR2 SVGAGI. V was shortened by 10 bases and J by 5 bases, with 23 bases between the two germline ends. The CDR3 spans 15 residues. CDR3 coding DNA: TGTGCCACCGCGCCCTGGGGGAGGGAGCTAACTGAAGCTTTCTTT. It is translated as CATAPWGRELTEAFF.

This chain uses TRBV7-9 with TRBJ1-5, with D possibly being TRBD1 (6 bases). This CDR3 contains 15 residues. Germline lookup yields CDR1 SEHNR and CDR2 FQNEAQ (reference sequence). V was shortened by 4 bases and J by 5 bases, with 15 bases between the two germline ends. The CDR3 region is CASSSFSTGYQPQHF. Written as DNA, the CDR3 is TGTGCCAGCAGCTCCTTTTCTACAGGGTATCAGCCCCAGCATTTT. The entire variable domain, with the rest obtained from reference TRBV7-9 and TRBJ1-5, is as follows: DTGVSQNPRHKITKRGQNVTFRCDPISEHNRLYWYRQTLGQGPEFLTYFQNEAQLEKSRLLSDRFSAERPKGSFSTLEIQRTEQGDSAMYLCASSSFSTGYQPQHFGDGTRLSIL.

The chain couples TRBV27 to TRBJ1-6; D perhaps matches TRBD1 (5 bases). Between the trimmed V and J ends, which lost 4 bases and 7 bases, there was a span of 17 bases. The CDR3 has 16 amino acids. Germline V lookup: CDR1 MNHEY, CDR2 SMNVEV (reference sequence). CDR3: CASSSIAQGTNSPLHF. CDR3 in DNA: TGTGCCAGCAGTTCAATCGCCCAGGGTACCAATTCACCCCTCCACTTT.

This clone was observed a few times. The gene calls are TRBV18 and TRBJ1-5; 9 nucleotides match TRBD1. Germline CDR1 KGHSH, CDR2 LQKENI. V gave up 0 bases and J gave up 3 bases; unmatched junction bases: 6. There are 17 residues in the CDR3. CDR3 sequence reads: CASSPPRQGVFNQPQHF. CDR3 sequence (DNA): TGTGCCAGCTCACCACCGAGACAGGGGGTATTCAATCAGCCCCAGCATTTT.